Listed here are 28 T cell receptor beta chains from one sample, sequenced in a study of blood T cell repertoires in COVID-19. Data came from immunoSEQ multiplex PCR; TCRdb stores just in-frame clones and leaves some out. The sample consists of 200,000 to 250,000 clones, approximately 75% of them appearing once. The sequencing sample was made of PBMCs or T cells enriched from blood (not recorded which). These receptors all come from a man in his forties or fifties who had recovered from COVID-19.

This clone was counted between two and nine times. V is TRBV7-8 and J is TRBJ1-2, with D possibly matching TRBD1 (5 bases). CDR1 is SGHVS and CDR2 is FQNEAQ in the germline V gene. The CDR3 has 14 residues. The ends were cut back, 1 base at V and 4 bases at J, with 10 bases in the middle. This CDR3 is CASSLGGITYGYTF. In DNA, the CDR3 is TGTGCCAGCAGCTTAGGGGGCATAACCTATGGCTACACCTTC.

The chain couples TRBV10-2 to TRBJ2-5, with a possible D match to TRBD1 (6 bases). The CDR3 consists of 13 residues. Germline loops: CDR1 WSHSY, CDR2 SAAADI. Trimming shortened V by 4 bases and J by 2 bases, and 8 bases separated the two germline ends. Here the CDR3 reads CASSARGQETQYF. In DNA form, the CDR3 reads TGCGCCAGCAGTGCTAGGGGGCAAGAGACCCAGTACTTC.

J is TRBJ2-7 and V is TRBV19; 7 positions agree with TRBD1. V shed 3 bases, J shed 5 bases, and the junction held 7 bases outside the gene matches. The CDR3 has 14 amino acids. Germline assignment: CDR1 LNHDA and CDR2 SQIVND (reference sequence). In nucleotides, the CDR3 is TGTGCCAGTAGTATGACAGGGTCCCCCAACGAGCAGTACTTC. It specifies CASSMTGSPNEQYF.

CDR3 amino acids: CASSQSICGGENTGELFF. In DNA, the CDR3 is TGCGCCAGCAGTCAATCGATTTGCGGAGGAGAGAACACCGGGGAGCTGTTTTTT. J is TRBJ2-2 and V is TRBV23-1; D might be TRBD2 (5 bases). TRBV23-1 is noted as an ORF with a role that remains uncertain. V was trimmed by 0 bases and J by 1 base, leaving 15 bases between them. The CDR3 consists of 18 residues.

The chain combines TRBV9 with TRBJ2-2, with TRBD1 matching over 7 bases. Germline V gene sequence: CDR1 SGDLS, CDR2 YYNGEE. CDR3 size: 16 residues. With V trimmed by 3 bases and J by 6 bases, 11 bases remained unmatched. The CDR3 DNA sequence: TGTGCCAGCAGCGCAAGGACAGGAAGGTCCGCCGGGGAGCTGTTTTTT. It codes for CASSARTGRSAGELFF.

This chain joins TRBV5-1 and TRBJ1-3; no clear D. V lost 3 bases to trimming and J lost 0 bases, with 16 bases between them. The germline V gene encodes CDR1 SGHRS and CDR2 YFSETQ. The CDR3 sequence is 17 residues long. CDR3 sequence (DNA): TGCGCCAGCAGCTGGTCGACAAGTCCCACCTCTGGAAACACCATATATTTT. Translating gives CASSWSTSPTSGNTIYF.

In this sample, this clone turned up a few times. J is TRBJ1-1 and V is TRBV18, with D maybe TRBD1 (5 bases). CDR1 KGHSH and CDR2 LQKENI come from the germline V gene. This CDR3 spans 14 amino acids. The V end was cut by 2 bases, the J end by 4 bases, with 11 bases between. The CDR3 protein is CASSPKGGGTEAFF. The CDR3 DNA follows: TGTGCCAGCTCACCAAAGGGCGGGGGCACTGAAGCTTTCTTT.

The chain couples TRBV10-3 to TRBJ2-3; 10 nucleotides agree with TRBD1. J gave up 6 bases and V 6 bases, and 6 bases lay outside the gene matches. This CDR3 has 14 amino acids. CDR1 and CDR2 (germline): ENHRY, SYGVKD. The CDR3 loop is CAIRPGTGADTQYF. CDR3 bases: TGTGCCATCAGGCCCGGGACAGGGGCGGATACGCAGTATTTT.

The gene calls are TRBV6-5 and TRBJ2-2; 11 bases align to TRBD1. Per germline, CDR1 MNHEY and CDR2 SVGAGI. The ends lost 2 bases at V and 4 bases at J; junction bases unmatched: 3. This CDR3 region has 16 residues. CDR3 DNA: TGTGCCAGCAGTTACGGCGGGACAGGGGGCACCGGGGAGCTGTTTTTT. Translation gives CASSYGGTGGTGELFF.

The chain is built from TRBV2 and TRBJ2-3, with TRBD2 identical over 11 bases. The CDR3 is 14 amino acids. V lost 5 bases to trimming and J lost 4 bases; unmatched junction nucleotides: 2. Germline CDR1 and CDR2: SNHLY and FYNNEI. The CDR3 DNA is TGTGCCAGCAGTCTGACTAGCGGGGCAGATACGCAGTATTTT. It specifies CASSLTSGADTQYF.

The CDR3 sequence: CASSLTPRGRGGSYTF. CDR3 bases: TGTGCCAGCAGCCTCACCCCCAGGGGGCGCGGGGGAAGCTACACCTTC. The rearrangement uses TRBV27 and TRBJ1-2, with TRBD1 identical over 8 bases. The CDR3 covers 16 residues. CDR1 and CDR2 from the germline V gene are MNHEY and SMNVEV (reference sequence). V trimming: 6 bases; J trimming: 9 bases; junction bases outside the gene matches: 18.

The rearrangement joins TRBV12-3 or TRBV12-4 to TRBJ1-1, with a possible D match to TRBD1 (6 bases). Trimming cost V 6 bases and J 4 bases, with 12 bases left between them. The CDR3 totals 13 residues. The CDR3 sequence is CASSLQGVTEAFF. CDR3 bases: TGTGCCAGCAGCTTACAGGGTGTCACTGAAGCTTTCTTT.

V is TRBV7-9 and J is TRBJ2-2; TRBD1 matches at 7 bases. J gave up 6 bases and V 6 bases, and 13 bases lay outside the gene matches. This CDR3 comprises 16 residues. Germline lookup yields CDR1 SEHNR and CDR2 FQNEAQ (reference sequence). For the CDR3, the DNA is TGTGCCAGCAGTCCAGGAGGCAGGGGGATCGCCGGGGAGCTGTTTTTT. This sequence encodes CASSPGGRGIAGELFF.

The V gene is TRBV6-1, the J gene TRBJ1-5; tentative D call: TRBD1 (6 bases). Germline V lookup: CDR1 MNHNS, CDR2 SASEGT. Trimming stripped 2 bases from V and 8 bases from J, with 19 bases between. CDR3 length: 16 residues. The CDR3 sequence is CASSENRAGGREPQHF. In DNA form, the CDR3 reads TGTGCCAGCAGTGAAAATCGAGCGGGGGGCAGGGAGCCCCAGCATTTT.

V is TRBV19 and J is TRBJ2-1, with TRBD1 identical over 9 bases. V was pared by 1 base and J by 11 bases, with 12 bases of the junction left unmatched. CDR1 is LNHDA, CDR2 SQIVND, per germline (reference sequence). There are 16 residues in the CDR3. The CDR3 region is CASSIAPGQGGIKQFF. CDR3 bases: TGTGCCAGTAGTATAGCCCCGGGACAGGGAGGAATTAAGCAGTTCTTC.

The chain employs TRBV7-3 and TRBJ2-5; D is perhaps TRBD2 (7 bases). Trimming removed 6 bases from V and 7 bases from J, with 24 bases in between. The CDR3 runs to 16 residues. Germline-derived CDR1 and CDR2 are SGHTA and FQGTGA. The DNA for the CDR3 is TGTGCCAGCAGTGACATCGGGGGGCCCTCAGGGGCGACCCAGTACTTC. Translation gives CASSDIGGPSGATQYF. The whole variable domain, filled in from reference TRBV7-3 and TRBJ2-5, reads GAGVSQTPSNKVTEKGKYVELRCDPISGHTALYWYRQSLGQGPEFLIYFQGTGAADDSGLPNDRFFAVRPEGSVSTLKIQRTERGDSAVYLCASSDIGGPSGATQYFGPGTRLLVL.

V usage is TRBV5-8 and J usage is TRBJ1-5; unclear D gene. From germline, CDR1 is SGHTS and CDR2 YDEGEE. Trimming left V 0 bases short and J 1 base short, with 8 bases between. The CDR3 is made up of 15 amino acids. The CDR3 here is CASSLGWQSNQPQHF. The DNA for the CDR3 is TGTGCCAGCAGCTTGGGGTGGCAAAGCAATCAGCCCCAGCATTTT.

The sample holds a few counts of this clone. V usage is TRBV6-5 and J usage is TRBJ1-2; no firm D call. Trimming took off 2 bases at V and 5 bases at J, with 6 bases between the two ends. This CDR3 comprises 12 residues. Germline V gene sequence: CDR1 MNHEY, CDR2 SVGAGI. The DNA of the CDR3 is TGTGCCAGCAGTTACGGAGGTTATGGCTACACCTTC. The encoded protein is CASSYGGYGYTF.

The chain uses TRBV10-1 and TRBJ1-2; D is ambiguous. Trimming left V 6 bases short and J 2 bases short, with 16 bases between. Germline lookup yields CDR1 WNHNN and CDR2 SYGVQD (reference sequence). The CDR3 has 15 residues. The DNA of the CDR3 is TGCGCCAGCAGCGAACATCGGGGTTCCAACTATGGCTACACCTTC. Translating it yields CASSEHRGSNYGYTF.

The chain combines TRBV4-1 with TRBJ1-1, with 9 bases that match TRBD1. The CDR3 sequence is 18 residues long. Germline CDR1 and CDR2: MGHRA and YSYEKL. V shed 2 bases, J shed 3 bases, and the junction held 13 bases outside the gene matches. CDR3 nucleotide sequence: TGCGCCAGCAGCCAAAACTTTTTCGGGACAGGGTTCCACACTGAAGCTTTCTTT. Residues: CASSQNFFGTGFHTEAFF.

This chain joins TRBV7-2 and TRBJ2-5; 12 nucleotides line up with TRBD2. Germline-derived CDR1 and CDR2 are SGHTA and FQGNSA. Losses at the gene ends were 1 base for V and 7 bases for J; bases not matched to a gene: 4. The CDR3 consists of 15 residues. The CDR3 region has the DNA TGTGCCAGCAGCTTAGGACTAGCGGGAGTCGGGACCCAGTACTTC. The encoded protein is CASSLGLAGVGTQYF.

This clone was observed a single time. The chain uses TRBV18 and TRBJ1-1, with D hard to call. V was clipped by 6 bases and J by 1 base, with 24 bases between them. Germline CDR1 is KGHSH and CDR2 is LQKENI. CDR3 size: 18 residues. The CDR3 DNA is TGTGCCAGCTCCGTCATGAGCTCACCAGGCATCTGGAACACTGAAGCTTTCTTT. Translation: CASSVMSSPGIWNTEAFF.

The V gene is TRBV14, the J gene TRBJ1-4, with no clear D. The V gene's germline CDR1 is SGHDN and CDR2 FVKESK. V was shortened by 4 bases and J by 5 bases, with 14 bases between the two germline ends. CDR3 length equals 15 residues. For the CDR3, the DNA is TGTGCCAGCAGCCTCACGGGAAGGGCAAATGAAAAACTGTTTTTT. This sequence encodes CASSLTGRANEKLFF.

This chain links TRBV20-1 with TRBJ1-4, with a tentative D call TRBD1 (5 bases). Looked up from germline, CDR1 is DFQATT and CDR2 is SNEGSKA (reference sequence). CDR3 size: 11 residues. V was clipped by 7 bases and J by 10 bases, with 13 bases between them. The CDR3 sequence: CSVPSTAKLFF. DNA for the CDR3: TGCAGTGTCCCGTCGACAGCAAAACTGTTTTTT.

V is TRBV12-5 and J is TRBJ2-6; 7 nucleotides align to TRBD1. Germline V CDR1 and CDR2: LGHNT, FRNRAP. Trimming took 0 bases from V and 4 from J; bases not matched to a gene: 15. The length of the CDR3 is 20 residues. CDR3 protein: CASGLVRRGGIGAGANVLTF. The DNA for the CDR3 is TGTGCTAGTGGTTTGGTACGGAGAGGGGGCATTGGGGCCGGGGCCAACGTCCTGACTTTC.

The V and J genes are TRBV29-1 and TRBJ2-1, with TRBD1 matching over 10 bases. CDR1 and CDR2 from the germline V gene are SQVTM and ANQGSEA. J gave up 7 bases and V 8 bases, and 8 bases lay outside the gene matches. CDR3 length equals 13 residues. In DNA form, the CDR3 reads TGCAGCATCCGGGACAGGGGAGTGAATGAGCAGTTCTTC. Its translation: CSIRDRGVNEQFF.

This clone showed up just once. The rearrangement links TRBV9 to TRBJ1-2; D remains unclear. V lost 3 bases to trimming and J lost 4 bases, with 16 bases between them. The CDR3 is made up of 15 amino acids. Germline loops: CDR1 SGDLS, CDR2 YYNGEE. In DNA, the CDR3 is TGTGCCAGCAGCGCGAACATCATCTCTCTCTATGGCTACACCTTC. Its translation: CASSANIISLYGYTF.

The chain links TRBV11-3 to TRBJ2-1; tentatively, D is TRBD2 (6 bases). V was pared by 4 bases and J by 4 bases, with 11 bases between. The CDR3 totals 14 residues. Germline values: CDR1 SGHNT, CDR2 YENEEA. The CDR3 here is CASSSPGLYNEQFF. The CDR3 coding sequence is TGTGCCAGCAGCTCTCCGGGACTTTACAATGAGCAGTTCTTC.